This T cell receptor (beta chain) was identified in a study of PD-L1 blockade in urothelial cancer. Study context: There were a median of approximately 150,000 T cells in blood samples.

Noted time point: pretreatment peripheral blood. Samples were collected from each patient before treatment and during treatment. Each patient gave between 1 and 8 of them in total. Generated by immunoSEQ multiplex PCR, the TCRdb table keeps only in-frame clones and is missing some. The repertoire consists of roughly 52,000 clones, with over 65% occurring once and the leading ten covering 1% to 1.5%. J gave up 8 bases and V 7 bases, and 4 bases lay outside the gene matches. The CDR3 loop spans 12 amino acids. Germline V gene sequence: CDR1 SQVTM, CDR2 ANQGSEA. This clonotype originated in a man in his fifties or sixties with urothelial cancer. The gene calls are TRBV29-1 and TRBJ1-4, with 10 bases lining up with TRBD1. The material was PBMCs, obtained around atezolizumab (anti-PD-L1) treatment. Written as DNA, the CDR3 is TGCAGCGCGACAGGGGGCGGGGAAAAACTGTTTTTT. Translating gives CSATGGGEKLFF.